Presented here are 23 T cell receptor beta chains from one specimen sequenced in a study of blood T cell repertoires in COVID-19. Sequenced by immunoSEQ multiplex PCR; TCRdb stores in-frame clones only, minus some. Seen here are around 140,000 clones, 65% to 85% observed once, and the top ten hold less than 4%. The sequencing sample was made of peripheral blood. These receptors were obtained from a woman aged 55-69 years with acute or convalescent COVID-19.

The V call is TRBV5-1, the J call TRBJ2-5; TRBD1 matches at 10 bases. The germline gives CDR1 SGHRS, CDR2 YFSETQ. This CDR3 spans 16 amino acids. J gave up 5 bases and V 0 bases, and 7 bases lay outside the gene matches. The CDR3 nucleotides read TGCGCCAGCAGCTTGGGACAGGGGGCAAGGTCGGAGACCCAGTACTTC. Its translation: CASSLGQGARSETQYF.

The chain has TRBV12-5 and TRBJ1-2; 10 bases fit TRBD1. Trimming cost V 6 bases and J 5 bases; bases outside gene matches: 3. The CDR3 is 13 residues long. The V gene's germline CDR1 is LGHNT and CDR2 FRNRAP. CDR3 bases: TGTGCTAGTGGGAGACAGGGGGCGTATGGCTACACCTTC. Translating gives CASGRQGAYGYTF.

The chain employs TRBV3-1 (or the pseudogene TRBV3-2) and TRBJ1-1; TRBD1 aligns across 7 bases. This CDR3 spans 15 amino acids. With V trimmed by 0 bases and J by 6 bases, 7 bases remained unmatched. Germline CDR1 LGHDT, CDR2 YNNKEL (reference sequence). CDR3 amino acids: CASSQEAGGRAEAFF. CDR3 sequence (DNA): TGTGCCAGCAGCCAAGAAGCAGGGGGGCGCGCTGAAGCTTTCTTT.

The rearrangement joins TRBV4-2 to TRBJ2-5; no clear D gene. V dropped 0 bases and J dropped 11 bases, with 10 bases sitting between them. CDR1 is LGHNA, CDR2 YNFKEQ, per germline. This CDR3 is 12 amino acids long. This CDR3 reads CASSQDRKEQYF. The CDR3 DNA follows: TGTGCCAGCAGCCAAGACCGGAAGGAGCAGTACTTC.

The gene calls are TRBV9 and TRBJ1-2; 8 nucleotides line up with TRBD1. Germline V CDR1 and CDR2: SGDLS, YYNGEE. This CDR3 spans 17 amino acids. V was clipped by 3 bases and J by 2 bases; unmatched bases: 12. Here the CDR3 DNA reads TGTGCCAGCAGCGCGAGTACCGGGACAGGCGCGAACTATGGCTACACCTTC. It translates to CASSASTGTGANYGYTF.

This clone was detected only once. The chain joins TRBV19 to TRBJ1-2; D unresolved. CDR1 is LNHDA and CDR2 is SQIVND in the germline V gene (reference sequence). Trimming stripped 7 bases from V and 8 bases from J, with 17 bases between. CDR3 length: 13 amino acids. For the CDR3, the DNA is TGTGCCAGTATCGCACATTACCGATCGGGCTACACCTTC. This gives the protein CASIAHYRSGYTF.

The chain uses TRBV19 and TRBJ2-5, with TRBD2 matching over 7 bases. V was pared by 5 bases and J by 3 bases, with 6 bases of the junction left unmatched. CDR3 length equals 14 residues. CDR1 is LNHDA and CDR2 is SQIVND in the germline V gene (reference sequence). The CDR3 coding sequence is TGTGCCAGTAGTCGAAGTCTAGCGGAAGAGACCCAGTACTTC. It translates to CASSRSLAEETQYF.

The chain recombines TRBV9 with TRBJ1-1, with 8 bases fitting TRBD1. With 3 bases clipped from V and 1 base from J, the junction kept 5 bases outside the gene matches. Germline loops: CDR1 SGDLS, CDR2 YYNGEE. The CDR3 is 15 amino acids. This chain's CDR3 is CASSGQTGGNTEAFF. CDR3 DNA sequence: TGTGCCAGCAGCGGACAAACAGGGGGGAACACTGAAGCTTTCTTT.

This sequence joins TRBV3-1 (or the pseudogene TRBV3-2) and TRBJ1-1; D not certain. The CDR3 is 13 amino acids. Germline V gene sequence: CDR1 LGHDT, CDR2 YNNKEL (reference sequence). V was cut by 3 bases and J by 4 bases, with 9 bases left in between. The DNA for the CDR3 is TGTGCCAGCAGCCAGATCGGGTCCACTGAAGCTTTCTTT. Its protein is CASSQIGSTEAFF.

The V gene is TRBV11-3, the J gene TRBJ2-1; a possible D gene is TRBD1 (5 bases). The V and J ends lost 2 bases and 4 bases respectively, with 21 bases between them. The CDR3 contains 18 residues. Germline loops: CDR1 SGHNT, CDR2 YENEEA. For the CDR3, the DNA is TGTGCCAGCAGCTTAAGGGGCCCCCAGGGCCGCGTTTACAATGAGCAGTTCTTC. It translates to CASSLRGPQGRVYNEQFF.

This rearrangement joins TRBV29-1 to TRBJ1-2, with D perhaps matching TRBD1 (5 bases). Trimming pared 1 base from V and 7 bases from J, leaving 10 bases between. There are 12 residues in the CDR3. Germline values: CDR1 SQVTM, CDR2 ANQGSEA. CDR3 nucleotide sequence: TGCAGCGTTGAAGGCCAGGGAGGTGGCTACACCTTC. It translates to CSVEGQGGGYTF.

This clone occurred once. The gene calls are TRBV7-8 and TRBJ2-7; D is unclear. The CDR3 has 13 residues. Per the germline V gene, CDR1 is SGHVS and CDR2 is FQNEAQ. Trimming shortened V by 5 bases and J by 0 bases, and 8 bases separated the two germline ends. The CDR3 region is CASSGSNSYEQYF. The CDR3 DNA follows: TGTGCCAGCAGCGGCAGTAACTCCTACGAGCAGTACTTC.

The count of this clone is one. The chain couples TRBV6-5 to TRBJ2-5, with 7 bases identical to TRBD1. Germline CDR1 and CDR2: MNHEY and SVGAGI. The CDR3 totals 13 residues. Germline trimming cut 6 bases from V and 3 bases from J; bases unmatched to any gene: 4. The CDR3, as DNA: TGTGCCAGCAGCGCCGACAGGGAAGAGACCCAGTACTTC. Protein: CASSADREETQYF.

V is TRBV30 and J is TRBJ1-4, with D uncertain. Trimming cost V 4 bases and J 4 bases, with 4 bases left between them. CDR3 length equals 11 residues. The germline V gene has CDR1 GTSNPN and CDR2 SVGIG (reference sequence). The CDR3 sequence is CAWILNEKLFF. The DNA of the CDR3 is TGTGCCTGGATCCTTAATGAAAAACTGTTTTTT.

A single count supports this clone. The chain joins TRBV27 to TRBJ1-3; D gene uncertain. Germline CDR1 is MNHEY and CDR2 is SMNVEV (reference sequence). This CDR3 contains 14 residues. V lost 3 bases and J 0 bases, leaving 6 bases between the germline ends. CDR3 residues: CASSLTLSGNTIYF. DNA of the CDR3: TGTGCCAGCAGTTTGACACTCTCTGGAAACACCATATATTTT.

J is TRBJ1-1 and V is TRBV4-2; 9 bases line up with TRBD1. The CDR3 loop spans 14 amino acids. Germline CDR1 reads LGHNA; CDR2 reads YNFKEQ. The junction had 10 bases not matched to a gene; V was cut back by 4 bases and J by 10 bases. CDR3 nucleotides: TGTGCCAGCAGCCTATCAGGGACGGGACAGGGAGCTTTCTTT. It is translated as CASSLSGTGQGAFF.

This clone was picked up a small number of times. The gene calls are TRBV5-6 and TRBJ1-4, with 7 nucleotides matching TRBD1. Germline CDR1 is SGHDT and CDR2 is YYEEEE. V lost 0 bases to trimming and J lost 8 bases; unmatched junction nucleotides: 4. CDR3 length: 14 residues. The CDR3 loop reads CASSLGTGNEKLFF. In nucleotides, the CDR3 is TGTGCCAGCAGCTTGGGGACAGGAAACGAAAAACTGTTTTTT.

The CDR3 bases are TGTGCCTGGAGTGTGGGCTTTTCTGGAAACACCATATATTTT. It codes for CAWSVGFSGNTIYF. This chain connects TRBV30 to TRBJ1-3; D ambiguous. The V gene's germline CDR1 is GTSNPN and CDR2 SVGIG (reference sequence). This CDR3 region has 14 residues. Trimming left V 0 bases short and J 1 base short, with 7 bases between.

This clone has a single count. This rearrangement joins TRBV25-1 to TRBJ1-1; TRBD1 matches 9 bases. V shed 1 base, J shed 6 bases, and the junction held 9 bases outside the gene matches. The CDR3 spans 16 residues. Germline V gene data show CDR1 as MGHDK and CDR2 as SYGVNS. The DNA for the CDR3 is TGTGCCAGCAGTGAATCCAGAACAGGGGGCATCGCTGAAGCTTTCTTT. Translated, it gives CASSESRTGGIAEAFF.

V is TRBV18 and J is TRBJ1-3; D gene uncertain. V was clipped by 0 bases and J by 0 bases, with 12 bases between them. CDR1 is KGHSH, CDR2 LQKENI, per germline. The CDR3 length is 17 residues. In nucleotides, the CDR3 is TGTGCCAGCTCACCACCGGGAGTGAGGGACTCTGGAAACACCATATATTTT. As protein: CASSPPGVRDSGNTIYF.

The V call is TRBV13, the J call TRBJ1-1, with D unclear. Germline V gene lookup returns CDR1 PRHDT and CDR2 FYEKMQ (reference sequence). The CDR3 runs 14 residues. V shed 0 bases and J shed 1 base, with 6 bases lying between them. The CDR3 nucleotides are TGTGCCAGCAGCTTAGGACAAAAGAACACTGAAGCTTTCTTT. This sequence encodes CASSLGQKNTEAFF.

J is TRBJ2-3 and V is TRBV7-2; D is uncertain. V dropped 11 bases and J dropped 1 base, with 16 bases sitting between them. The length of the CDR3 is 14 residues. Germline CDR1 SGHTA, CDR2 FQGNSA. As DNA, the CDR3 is TGTGCCCTCACGCGCGGCTCGGGCACAGATACGCAGTATTTT. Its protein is CALTRGSGTDTQYF.

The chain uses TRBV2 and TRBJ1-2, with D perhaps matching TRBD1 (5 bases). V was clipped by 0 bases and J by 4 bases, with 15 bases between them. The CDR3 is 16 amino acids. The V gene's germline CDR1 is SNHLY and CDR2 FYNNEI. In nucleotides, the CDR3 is TGTGCCAGCAGTGAAGCCCCACCCGGGACTGCCTATGGCTACACCTTC. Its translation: CASSEAPPGTAYGYTF. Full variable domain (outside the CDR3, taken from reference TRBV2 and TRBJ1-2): EPEVTQTPSHQVTQMGQEVILRCVPISNHLYFYWYRQILGQKVEFLVSFYNNEISEKSEIFDDQFSVERPDGSNFTLKIRSTKLEDSAMYFCASSEAPPGTAYGYTFGSGTRLTVV.